The entry below describes one TCR beta chain. These data come from a study of blood T cell repertoires in COVID-19. Turning to the study itself: There were acute and convalescent COVID-19 samples, and they came from the United States, Italy and Spain.

Measured with immunoSEQ multiplex PCR; TCRdb has only the in-frame clones, and not every one. The sample shows about 280,000 clones, around 86% of them seen only once. The clonotype was recovered from a woman in her 40s who had recovered from COVID-19. Material for sequencing was peripheral blood.

The CDR3 nucleotides read TGTGCCAGCAGCCCTGGGACAGGGGGTGGCGAAAAACTGTTTTTT. It is translated as CASSPGTGGGEKLFF. V usage is TRBV7-2 and J usage is TRBJ1-4, with 11 positions matching TRBD1. V was clipped by 5 bases and J by 8 bases; unmatched bases: 7. In germline, CDR1 is SGHTA, CDR2 FQGNSA. The CDR3 is made up of 15 amino acids.